This passage covers 10 T cell receptor beta chains from one sample sequenced in a study of blood T cell repertoires in COVID-19. Sequenced by immunoSEQ multiplex PCR; TCRdb stores in-frame clones only, minus some. The table records approximately 170,000 clones, roughly nine tenths of them present only once. Specimen: peripheral blood. The receptors stem from a woman in her 70s with acute or convalescent COVID-19.

This clone was counted only a few times. V gene TRBV4-3 combines with J gene TRBJ2-1; 7 bases map to TRBD2. This CDR3 is 13 amino acids long. V lost 0 bases, J lost 7 bases, and 0 bases stayed unmatched. The germline gives CDR1 LGHNA, CDR2 YSLEER. CDR3 sequence: CASSQEAGNEQFF. For the CDR3, the DNA is TGCGCCAGCAGCCAAGAAGCGGGGAATGAGCAGTTCTTC.

This chain joins TRBV7-9 and TRBJ1-3; 9 bases fit TRBD1. Trimming cost V 4 bases and J 3 bases; bases outside gene matches: 1. The germline gives CDR1 SEHNR, CDR2 FQNEAQ (reference sequence). The CDR3 is made up of 14 amino acids. The chain's CDR3 is CASSSGQGGNTIYF. CDR3 nucleotide sequence: TGTGCCAGCAGCTCGGGACAGGGTGGAAACACCATATATTTT.

The chain is built from TRBV2 and TRBJ2-1; the match to TRBD2 covers 12 bases. The germline CDR1 and CDR2 sequences are SNHLY and FYNNEI. V gave up 4 bases and J gave up 4 bases; unmatched junction bases: 2. The CDR3 loop spans 15 amino acids. CDR3 in amino acids: CASSAGLAGYNEQFF. CDR3 DNA: TGTGCCAGCAGTGCAGGACTAGCGGGATACAATGAGCAGTTCTTC.

The chain couples TRBV6-2 or TRBV6-3 to TRBJ1-5, with 7 nucleotides matching TRBD1. V was pared by 6 bases and J by 3 bases, with 5 bases of the junction left unmatched. The germline gives CDR1 MNHEY, CDR2 SVGEGT. The CDR3 loop spans 14 amino acids. CDR3 in amino acids: CASSHGTVNQPQHF. DNA for the CDR3: TGTGCCAGCAGCCACGGGACAGTCAATCAGCCCCAGCATTTT.

In its sample, this clone was seen a few times. V usage is TRBV4-2 and J usage is TRBJ2-7, with D maybe TRBD2 (5 bases). The CDR3 runs to 15 residues. Germline V lookup: CDR1 LGHNA, CDR2 YNFKEQ. V dropped 0 bases and J dropped 1 base, with 10 bases sitting between them. The CDR3 nucleotides read TGTGCCAGCAGCCAAGATTCGGGGTATTCCTACGAGCAGTACTTC. This gives the protein CASSQDSGYSYEQYF.

The table lists this clone with a count of one. V is TRBV5-1 and J is TRBJ2-2; TRBD2 matches at 7 bases. Germline lookup yields CDR1 SGHRS and CDR2 YFSETQ. The CDR3 totals 16 residues. The junction had 7 bases not matched to a gene; V was cut back by 1 base and J by 4 bases. Here the CDR3 reads CASSLRSGGGTGELFF. CDR3 nucleotide sequence: TGCGCCAGCAGCTTGAGGTCGGGAGGAGGCACCGGGGAGCTGTTTTTT.

The rearrangement uses TRBV1 and TRBJ2-7; TRBD1 is taken as the D call from the table, unchecked against the DNA. TRBV1 counts as a pseudogene. This CDR3 is 21 amino acids long. CDR3 coding DNA: TGCACCAGCAGCCAACTCCGGGACAGACCCCCAAGGGGGGTAGAGCGGGTTGGGCAGTACTTC. This codes for CTSSQLRDRPPRGVERVGQYF.

CDR3 protein: CASSPKSGTLTGELFF. The CDR3 DNA reads as TGTGCCAGCAGCCCTAAATCGGGGACACTCACCGGGGAGCTGTTTTTT. This chain links TRBV7-2 with TRBJ2-2; D possibly corresponds to TRBD1 (6 bases). The CDR3 spans 16 residues. The germline V and J ends were trimmed by 5 bases and 4 bases, with 17 bases remaining between them. Germline CDR1 and CDR2: SGHTA and FQGNSA.

This sequence joins TRBV3-1 (or the pseudogene TRBV3-2) and TRBJ2-7; 8 bases line up with TRBD1. This CDR3 is 15 amino acids long. After removal of 3 bases from V and 6 bases from J, the junction contained 10 bases not matched to a gene. CDR1 and CDR2 (germline): LGHDT, YNNKEL (reference sequence). This CDR3 is CASSQSDQGAIEQYF. The CDR3 DNA follows: TGTGCCAGCAGCCAGAGTGACCAGGGGGCGATCGAGCAGTACTTC.

This rearrangement joins TRBV12-3 or TRBV12-4 to TRBJ1-1; D not certain. The CDR3 consists of 13 residues. Trimming left V 3 bases short and J 1 base short, with 6 bases between. The CDR3 DNA follows: TGTGCCAGCAGTTTGATGAGGAACACTGAAGCTTTCTTT. Translated: CASSLMRNTEAFF.